These 21 T cell receptor beta chains originate from one sample sequenced in a study of blood T cell repertoires in COVID-19. Assay: immunoSEQ multiplex PCR; the TCRdb copy retains only in-frame clones and omits some. This table has about 270,000 clones, roughly 86% appearing once. Sequenced material: PBMCs or T cells enriched from blood (not recorded which). These receptors originate from a woman aged 25 to 39 who had recovered from COVID-19.

The V and J genes are TRBV19 and TRBJ2-3; 12 bases match TRBD2. The germline CDR1 and CDR2 sequences are LNHDA and SQIVND (reference sequence). The CDR3 consists of 17 residues. V dropped 5 bases and J dropped 4; count of bases not matched to a gene: 10. The CDR3 loop reads CASSRLAGVSGADTQYF. The CDR3 DNA reads as TGTGCCAGTAGTCGACTAGCGGGAGTCTCCGGGGCAGATACGCAGTATTTT.

This clone occurred once. The V and J genes are TRBV7-2 and TRBJ1-5; D unresolved. This CDR3 region has 13 residues. Looked up from germline, CDR1 is SGHTA and CDR2 is FQGNSA. Trimming shortened V by 5 bases and J by 0 bases, and 5 bases separated the two germline ends. CDR3 DNA sequence: TGTGCCAGCAGCGCGAGTAGCAATCAGCCCCAGCATTTT. Amino acid sequence: CASSASSNQPQHF. Variable domain in full (rest from reference TRBV7-2 and TRBJ1-5): GAGVSQSPSNKVTEKGKDVELRCDPISGHTALYWYRQSLGQGLEFLIYFQGNSAPDKSGLPSDRFSAERTGGSVSTLTIQRTQQEDSAVYLCASSASSNQPQHFGDGTRLSIL.

This sequence joins TRBV6-6 and TRBJ1-2, with 10 bases identical to TRBD1. Germline assignment: CDR1 MNHNY and CDR2 SVGAGI (reference sequence). CDR3 length equals 16 residues. The J segment lost 4 bases and the V segment lost 5 bases, leaving 10 bases of the junction unmatched. The CDR3 here is CASSRAGQGGSYGYTF. CDR3 coding DNA: TGTGCCAGCAGTCGAGCCGGACAGGGGGGATCCTATGGCTACACCTTC.

The chain employs TRBV4-2 and TRBJ1-3; 9 bases map to TRBD1. The trim removed 4 bases at V and 0 bases at J, leaving 7 bases unmatched. Germline V gene lookup returns CDR1 LGHNA and CDR2 YNFKEQ. CDR3 length equals 17 residues. CDR3 amino acids: CASSLEGQGNSGNTIYF. The DNA of the CDR3 is TGTGCCAGCAGCCTAGAGGGACAGGGTAACTCTGGAAACACCATATATTTT.

This clone was counted between two and nine times. The chain links TRBV13 to TRBJ1-4; D unclear. Trimming cost V 5 bases and J 0 bases, with 10 bases left between them. Germline V gene data show CDR1 as PRHDT and CDR2 as FYEKMQ (reference sequence). The CDR3 consists of 15 residues. The CDR3 nucleotides are TGTGCCAGCAGCAAATACAGAGCAACTAATGAAAAACTGTTTTTT. The encoded protein is CASSKYRATNEKLFF.

The V gene is TRBV30, the J gene TRBJ1-6; D is unclear. V was pared by 0 bases and J by 9 bases, with 6 bases between. This CDR3 is built from 12 residues. CDR1 GTSNPN and CDR2 SVGIG come from the germline V gene (reference sequence). The DNA of the CDR3 is TGTGCCTGGAGTGTACTCCGTTCACCCCTCCACTTT. Translated: CAWSVLRSPLHF.

This rearrangement joins TRBV3-1 (or the pseudogene TRBV3-2) to TRBJ2-5; 9 nucleotides align to TRBD2. The CDR3 loop spans 15 amino acids. Germline V gives CDR1 LGHDT, CDR2 YNNKEL (reference sequence). Trimming cost V 0 bases and J 5 bases; bases outside gene matches: 4. The CDR3 DNA is TGTGCCAGCAGCCAAGATGCGCGGGAGGGGGAGACCCAGTACTTC. This gives the protein CASSQDAREGETQYF.

The CDR3, as DNA: TGTGCCAGCAGGGAGGTTGGCACAGATACGCAGTATTTT. Amino acids: CASREVGTDTQYF. The genes are TRBV7-3 and TRBJ2-3; D possibly corresponds to TRBD2 (5 bases). This CDR3 has 13 amino acids. Germline CDR1 SGHTA, CDR2 FQGTGA. V was clipped by 6 bases and J by 1 base, with 8 bases between them. Looking up the rest from reference TRBV7-3 and TRBJ2-3 gives the full variable domain: GAGVSQTPSNKVTEKGKYVELRCDPISGHTALYWYRQSLGQGPEFLIYFQGTGAADDSGLPNDRFFAVRPEGSVSTLKIQRTERGDSAVYLCASREVGTDTQYFGPGTRLTVL.

This clone appeared a single time. The rearrangement joins TRBV27 to TRBJ1-1; possibly TRBD1 for D (6 bases). V was trimmed by 2 bases and J by 3 bases, leaving 7 bases between them. Germline loops: CDR1 MNHEY, CDR2 SMNVEV (reference sequence). This CDR3 spans 13 amino acids. The CDR3 DNA follows: TGTGCCAGCAGTTTAGAGGGGGACACTGAAGCTTTCTTT. It specifies CASSLEGDTEAFF.

V is TRBV7-9 and J is TRBJ1-5, with D possibly being TRBD1 (6 bases). The CDR3 runs to 17 residues. V was cut by 1 base and J by 3 bases, with 16 bases left in between. CDR1 SEHNR and CDR2 FQNEAQ come from the germline V gene (reference sequence). The CDR3: CASSLGGDRHSNQPQHF. The CDR3, as DNA: TGTGCCAGCAGCTTAGGGGGCGACAGGCATTCCAATCAGCCCCAGCATTTT.

J is TRBJ1-1 and V is TRBV27; tentatively, D is TRBD1 (5 bases). Germline V gene data show CDR1 as MNHEY and CDR2 as SMNVEV (reference sequence). V dropped 7 bases and J dropped 6 bases, with 15 bases sitting between them. This CDR3 region has 13 residues. The CDR3 loop reads CASTAGLAAEAFF. Here the CDR3 DNA reads TGTGCCAGCACTGCGGGGCTAGCGGCTGAAGCTTTCTTT.

The chain has TRBV24-1 and TRBJ2-3; D is possibly TRBD1 (5 bases). Germline assignment: CDR1 KGHDR and CDR2 SFDVKD. This CDR3 has 14 residues. With 5 bases removed from V and 1 base from J, the gap between germline ends came to 9 bases. The CDR3 protein is CATSGTRGTDTQYF. Here the CDR3 DNA reads TGTGCCACCAGTGGCACCAGGGGCACAGATACGCAGTATTTT.

The J gene is TRBJ1-1, the V gene TRBV28; a weak D match, TRBD1 (5 bases). Trimming pared 2 bases from V and 4 bases from J, leaving 11 bases between. Germline V lookup: CDR1 MDHEN, CDR2 SYDVKM. The CDR3 covers 14 residues. CDR3 protein: CASSLQGRVTEAFF. The DNA of the CDR3 is TGTGCCAGCAGTTTACAGGGAAGAGTCACTGAAGCTTTCTTT.

The rearrangement links TRBV7-8 to TRBJ1-1, with D possibly being TRBD1 (6 bases). The V gene's germline CDR1 is SGHVS and CDR2 FQNEAQ. Deletions cut 7 bases from V and 0 bases from J, with 18 bases between. The CDR3 runs 16 residues. The CDR3 nucleotides read TGTGCCAGCAACAACCCCACAGGGTTCATGAACACTGAAGCTTTCTTT. It is translated as CASNNPTGFMNTEAFF. The full variable domain, rest sourced from reference TRBV7-8 and TRBJ1-1, is GAGVSQSPRYKVAKRGQDVALRCDPISGHVSLFWYQQALGQGPEFLTYFQNEAQLDKSGLPSDRFFAERPEGSVSTLKIQRTQQEDSAVYLCASNNPTGFMNTEAFFGQGTRLTVV.

V gene TRBV5-6 combines with J gene TRBJ1-2, with D perhaps matching TRBD1 (6 bases). The CDR3 length is 14 residues. The V gene's germline CDR1 is SGHDT and CDR2 YYEEEE. Trimming removed 3 bases at V and 8 bases at J, with 17 bases between. The DNA for the CDR3 is TGTGCCAGCAGCTCCGGGACACCATTGTACGGCTACACCTTC. Its translation: CASSSGTPLYGYTF.

The chain carries TRBV18 and TRBJ1-3, with D possibly being TRBD1 (6 bases). Looked up from germline, CDR1 is KGHSH and CDR2 is LQKENI. Trimming removed 3 bases at V and 6 bases at J, with 15 bases between. This CDR3 is 15 amino acids long. CDR3 sequence (DNA): TGTGCCAGCTCACCTCTCTCAGGGGTTGAAAACACCATATATTTT. Amino acids: CASSPLSGVENTIYF.

This CDR3 reads CASSQGTGDETQYF. CDR3 DNA: TGCGCCAGCAGCCAAGGGACAGGGGATGAGACCCAGTACTTC. V and J are TRBV4-1 and TRBJ2-5, with 9 bases fitting TRBD1. This CDR3 is 14 amino acids long. V shed 1 base, J shed 5 bases, and the junction held 2 bases outside the gene matches. CDR1 is MGHRA and CDR2 is YSYEKL in the germline V gene.

The rearrangement joins TRBV5-3 to TRBJ2-5; a weak D match, TRBD2 (6 bases). TRBV5-3 is annotated as an ORF whose role is uncertain. V was trimmed by 6 bases and J by 4 bases, leaving 16 bases between them. The CDR3 contains 14 residues. CDR3 sequence: CARIRLASLETQYF. The CDR3 DNA reads as TGTGCCAGAATTAGGCTAGCGAGCCTAGAGACCCAGTACTTC.

This clone was observed once. The rearrangement uses TRBV18 and TRBJ2-1, with TRBD1 matching 8 bases. Germline V gives CDR1 KGHSH, CDR2 LQKENI. The CDR3 totals 17 residues. Germline trimming cut 1 base from V and 5 bases from J; bases unmatched to any gene: 10. The CDR3 loop reads CASSPLRRRGPDNEQFF. As DNA, the CDR3 is TGTGCCAGCTCACCACTCCGCCGCAGGGGGCCTGACAATGAGCAGTTCTTC.

The rearrangement links TRBV2 to TRBJ2-5, with D perhaps TRBD1 (7 bases). The CDR3 has 16 amino acids. Trimming removed 6 bases from V and 7 bases from J, with 24 bases in between. The germline V gene has CDR1 SNHLY and CDR2 FYNNEI. The CDR3, as DNA: TGTGCCAGCAGCGAAACGGGACAGAGGGTGGGGGGGACCCAGTACTTC. Residues: CASSETGQRVGGTQYF.

V is TRBV19 and J is TRBJ1-6; D is perhaps TRBD1 (5 bases). This CDR3 is 14 amino acids long. Looked up from germline, CDR1 is LNHDA and CDR2 is SQIVND (reference sequence). The germline V and J ends were trimmed by 7 bases and 10 bases, with 17 bases remaining between them. CDR3 sequence reads: CASTTPSGGSPLHF. The CDR3 DNA sequence: TGTGCCAGTACTACCCCCTCCGGGGGGTCACCCCTCCACTTT. Full variable domain (rest looked up from reference TRBV19 and TRBJ1-6): DGGITQSPKYLFRKEGQNVTLSCEQNLNHDAMYWYRQDPGQGLRLIYYSQIVNDFQKGDIAEGYSVSREKKESFPLTVTSAQKNPTAFYLCASTTPSGGSPLHFGNGTRLTVT.